This T cell receptor (beta chain) was documented in a study of immune cell composition in non-small cell lung cancer. In its sample, this clone was seen a few times. No antigen is known for it. General study points: Dominant in vivo tumour-associated clones were not shown to share tumour-reactive sequences. Lung adenocarcinomas had lower top 10 clone scores and clonality than squamous tumours.

The CDR3 spans 13 residues. CDR1 is MNHNS, CDR2 SASEGT, per germline. V was clipped by 8 bases and J by 4 bases; unmatched bases: 8. Libraries were prepared by immunoSEQ multiplex PCR; TCRdb keeps only in-frame clonotypes and omits some of them. The sample contains around 8,400 clones, about 70% of which appear only once. Material for sequencing was lung tumor tissue. This receptor was identified in a human donor with non-small cell lung cancer. The J gene is TRBJ2-7, the V gene TRBV6-1; the match to TRBD2 covers 7 bases. The CDR3 region has the DNA TGTGCCAGCCAGCTAGCGGCGATTTACGAGCAGTACTTC. As protein: CASQLAAIYEQYF.